The entry that follows covers one TCR beta chain sequence. This CDR3 is built from 14 residues. Trimming took 4 bases from V and 1 from J, leaving 9 bases between them. The germline V gene encodes CDR1 LGHDT and CDR2 YNNKEL (reference sequence). The sample belongs to a study of CD8 T cells in Susac syndrome. The T cells that were sequenced for TCR beta were CD8+ and CD4+ cells from blood. The multiple sclerosis control group was made up of treatment-naive patients with stable or active relapsing-remitting disease. An input of 0.5 to 1 ug of RNA was subjected to reverse transcription using random hexamers. Coverage of TCR beta CDR3 amplification by immunoSEQ multiplex PCR extended to 54 Vbeta and 13 Jbeta. TCRdb fed the immunoSEQ multiplex PCR reads into MiXCR, producing one record per CDR3 protein. The repertoire holds some 130,000 distinct CDR3 sequences, with around 94% as singletons.

Material: CD4+ T cells from PBMCs. This receptor was identified in a human donor with multiple sclerosis. The gene calls are TRBV3-1 and TRBJ2-3; a possible D gene is TRBD1 (5 bases). The CDR3 is CASSPPTGTDTQYF. CDR3 sequence (DNA): TGTGCCAGCAGCCCCCCGACAGGCACAGATACGCAGTATTTT.